Listed below are T cell receptor beta chains from one sample, sequenced in a study of blood T cells in healthy people across ages. TCRdb re-called the 5' RACE reads through MiXCR, storing one row per CDR3 protein. The sample records 350,000 to 450,000 distinct CDR3 sequences, approximately 47% being singletons. Sequenced material: blood. The source of these receptors is a man in his fifties or sixties in good health. Both conserved end residues are part of each CDR3.

v_call	j_call	cdr3_aa
TRBV6-6	TRBJ1-2	CASSTGQSRGWRGYTF
TRBV18	TRBJ1-4	CASSLESDEKLFF
TRBV2	TRBJ2-7	CATSTGAYYEQYF
TRBV28	TRBJ1-4	CASSQTGTGLTEKLFF
TRBV29-1	TRBJ2-3	CSVEDFQGAPSTQYF
TRBV29-1	TRBJ1-2	CSVGDLGGGNGYTF
TRBV7-2	TRBJ2-3	CASSLAPPRTDTQYF
TRBV12-5	TRBJ1-2	CASGLAPGTGGYYGYTF
TRBV3-1	TRBJ2-1	CASSHPRGGGNEQFF
TRBV6-5	TRBJ2-7	CASTEPRRGLYEQYF
TRBV12-3/TRBV12-4	TRBJ1-5	CASSDSGLSNQPQHF
TRBV9	TRBJ2-2	CASSVRAEASGELFF